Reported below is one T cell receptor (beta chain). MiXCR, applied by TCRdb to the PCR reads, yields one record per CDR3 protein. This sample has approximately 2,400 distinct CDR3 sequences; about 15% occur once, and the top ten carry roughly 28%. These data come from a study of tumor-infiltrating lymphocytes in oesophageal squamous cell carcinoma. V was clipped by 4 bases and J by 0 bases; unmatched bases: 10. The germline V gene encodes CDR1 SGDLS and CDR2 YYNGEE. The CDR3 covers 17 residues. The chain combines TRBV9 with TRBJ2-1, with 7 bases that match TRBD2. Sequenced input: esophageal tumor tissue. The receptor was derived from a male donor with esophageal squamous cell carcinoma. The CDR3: CASSPLVGGSSYNEQFF. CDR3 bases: TGTGCCAGCAGCCCGCTTGTGGGGGGGAGCTCCTACAATGAGCAGTTCTTC.